A single sample gave rise to the 5 T cell receptor beta chains below, sequenced in a study of blood T cells in healthy people across ages. It was with a sample-barcoded 5' primer and a J-beta primer mix that a second PCR of roughly 7 to 12 cycles was run. TCRdb processed the 5' RACE reads anew with MiXCR; each CDR3 protein has one entry. The sample contains approximately 830,000 distinct CDR3 sequences, around 62% of which appear only once. Sample: blood. The receptor set was obtained from a young man in good health.

This clonotype occurred once. This chain links TRBV27 with TRBJ2-5; TRBD2 aligns across 8 bases. Looked up from germline, CDR1 is MNHEY and CDR2 is SMNVEV (reference sequence). The J segment lost 1 base and the V segment lost 6 bases, leaving 4 bases of the junction unmatched. The CDR3 is made up of 14 amino acids. CDR3 nucleotides: TGTGCCAGCAGGCGGGGGGCCTTCCAAGAGACCCAGTACTTC. It translates to CASRRGAFQETQYF.

The chain links TRBV28 to TRBJ2-7; 9 nucleotides line up with TRBD1. This CDR3 is built from 15 residues. The trim removed 4 bases at V and 5 bases at J, leaving 9 bases unmatched. Germline CDR1 is MDHEN and CDR2 is SYDVKM. This CDR3 reads CASSSRTGALDEQYF. As DNA, the CDR3 is TGTGCCAGCAGTTCCCGGACAGGGGCGCTCGACGAGCAGTACTTC.

The rearrangement joins TRBV9 to TRBJ2-1; the D call may be TRBD1 or TRBD2 (5 bases each). The CDR3 is 15 amino acids. Looked up from germline, CDR1 is SGDLS and CDR2 is YYNGEE. The V end was cut by 4 bases, the J end by 4 bases, with 15 bases between. CDR3 DNA sequence: TGTGCCAGCAGCAAAGAGGGGTCGGCTTACAATGAGCAGTTCTTC. Its translation is CASSKEGSAYNEQFF.

V gene TRBV6-6 combines with J gene TRBJ2-3; D tentatively reads TRBD1 or TRBD2 (5 bases each). The germline CDR1 and CDR2 sequences are MNHNY and SVGAGI (reference sequence). V gave up 0 bases and J gave up 0 bases, with 7 bases separating them. The CDR3 has 15 residues. The CDR3 here is CASSYSGRSTDTQYF. In nucleotides, the CDR3 is TGTGCCAGCAGTTACTCGGGACGGAGCACAGATACGCAGTATTTT.

V is TRBV18 and J is TRBJ2-7, with D unresolved. CDR3 length: 13 amino acids. Trimming stripped 0 bases from V and 2 bases from J, with 5 bases between. Germline CDR1 is KGHSH and CDR2 is LQKENI. The CDR3 coding sequence is TGTGCCAGCTCACCACCTCAGGCCTACGAGCAGTACTTC. Its translation is CASSPPQAYEQYF.